Included here is one T cell receptor beta chain sequence, with context. The antigen is unknown. The data are from a study of T cell responses to AZD1222 COVID-19 vaccine. Whole-study results and caveats: Clonal diversity was possibly underestimated, and the donors were mostly white British, with more females.

Here immunoSEQ multiplex PCR was the method, and the copy in TCRdb shows in-frame clones only, minus some. This table has over 85,000 clones, roughly 83% appearing once. Germline lookup yields CDR1 SGHNT and CDR2 YYREEE (reference sequence). The V end lost 4 bases, the J end lost 2 bases, and 12 bases lay between the germline ends. The CDR3 covers 15 residues. This clonotype was sampled from an adult in good health. The chain joins TRBV5-4 to TRBJ2-2; a possible D gene is TRBD1 (6 bases). This specimen was peripheral blood, taken on day 0 of AZD1222 vaccination. This CDR3 is CASSIQGSNTGELFF. The CDR3 DNA is TGTGCCAGCAGCATACAGGGCTCCAACACCGGGGAGCTGTTTTTT.